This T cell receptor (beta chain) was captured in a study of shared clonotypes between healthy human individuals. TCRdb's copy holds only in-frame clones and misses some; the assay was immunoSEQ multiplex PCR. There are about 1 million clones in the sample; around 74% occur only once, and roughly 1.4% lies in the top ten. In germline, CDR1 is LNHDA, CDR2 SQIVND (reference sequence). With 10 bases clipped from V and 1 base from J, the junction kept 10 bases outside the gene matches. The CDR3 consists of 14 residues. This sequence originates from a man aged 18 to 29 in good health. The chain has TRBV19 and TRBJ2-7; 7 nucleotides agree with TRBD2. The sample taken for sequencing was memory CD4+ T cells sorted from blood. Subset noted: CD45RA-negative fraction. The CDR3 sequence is CATRDYKTSYEQYF. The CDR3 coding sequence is TGTGCCACCCGGGACTACAAGACTTCCTACGAGCAGTACTTC. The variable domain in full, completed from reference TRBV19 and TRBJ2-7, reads DGGITQSPKYLFRKEGQNVTLSCEQNLNHDAMYWYRQDPGQGLRLIYYSQIVNDFQKGDIAEGYSVSREKKESFPLTVTSAQKNPTAFYLCATRDYKTSYEQYFGPGTRLTVT.